This T cell receptor beta chain originates from a study of identical twins. Study-wide findings and caveats: Twin-shared out-of-frame alpha sequences were enriched for low generation probability. Abundant beta clonotypes from cord blood had fewer insertions, unlike memory repertoires, which showed none.

In every case, the donor was a healthy Caucasian. Each CDR3 protein is one row after TCRdb ran MiXCR on the 5' RACE reads. This table holds around 650,000 distinct CDR3 sequences, roughly 6.6% found once. Remarks on this clonotype: The antigen remains undetermined.

With 0 bases removed from V and 4 bases from J, the gap between germline ends came to 16 bases. The CDR3 is made up of 17 amino acids. The germline V gene encodes CDR1 LNHDA and CDR2 SQIVND (reference sequence). The same data also went into a second study, on yellow fever vaccine responses in identical twins. This second study says: Twins' vaccine T cell response reportedly seemed partly convergent, partly personalized.

Sample: PBMCs. The chain has TRBV19 and TRBJ2-1, with D tentatively TRBD2 (6 bases). The sequence was collected from a woman aged 18-29 years in good health. Here the CDR3 DNA reads TGTGCCAGTAGTATAGATCTTACCGGGAGCACTTACAATGAGCAGTTCTTC. Amino acid sequence: CASSIDLTGSTYNEQFF.